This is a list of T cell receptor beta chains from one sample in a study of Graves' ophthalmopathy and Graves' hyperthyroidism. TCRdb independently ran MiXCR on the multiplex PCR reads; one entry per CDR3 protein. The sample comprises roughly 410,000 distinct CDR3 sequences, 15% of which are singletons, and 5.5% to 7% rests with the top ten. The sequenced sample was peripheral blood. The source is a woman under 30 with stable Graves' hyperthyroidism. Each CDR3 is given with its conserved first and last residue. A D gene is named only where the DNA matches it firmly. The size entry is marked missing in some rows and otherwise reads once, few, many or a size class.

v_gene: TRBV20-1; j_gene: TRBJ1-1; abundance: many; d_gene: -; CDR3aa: CSARRAGGGYTEAFF; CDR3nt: TGCAGTGCTAGGCGGGCAGGAGGAGGCTACACTGAAGCTTTCTTT
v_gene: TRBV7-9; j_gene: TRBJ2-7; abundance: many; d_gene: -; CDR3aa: CASSPDISRSSYEQYF; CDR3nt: TGTGCCAGCAGCCCAGATATTTCAAGGAGCTCCTACGAGCAGTACTTC
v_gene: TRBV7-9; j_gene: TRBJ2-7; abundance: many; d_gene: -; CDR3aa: CASSETGADEQYF; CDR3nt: TGTGCCAGCAGCGAAACAGGAGCGGACGAGCAGTACTTC
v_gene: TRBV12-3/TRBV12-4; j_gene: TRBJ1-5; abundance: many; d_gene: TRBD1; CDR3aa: CASSYLDRAFSQPQHF; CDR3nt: TGTGCCAGCAGTTACCTGGACAGGGCTTTCTCTCAGCCCCAGCATTTT
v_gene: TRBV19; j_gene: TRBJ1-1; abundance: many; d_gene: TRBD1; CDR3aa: CASKVRDRGFPLPEAFF; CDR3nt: TGTGCCAGTAAGGTTCGGGACAGGGGCTTCCCTTTGCCTGAAGCTTTCTTT
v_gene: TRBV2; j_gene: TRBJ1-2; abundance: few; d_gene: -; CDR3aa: CASTSGGVFYGYTF; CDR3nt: TGTGCCAGCACCTCGGGAGGTGTATTCTATGGCTACACCTTC
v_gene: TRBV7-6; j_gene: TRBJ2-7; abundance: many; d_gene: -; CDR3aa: CASSPSDYPYEQYF; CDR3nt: TGTGCCAGCAGCCCATCGGACTACCCTTACGAGCAGTACTTC
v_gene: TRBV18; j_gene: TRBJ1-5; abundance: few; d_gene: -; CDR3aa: CASSPRARGYSNQPQHF; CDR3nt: TGTGCCAGCTCACCTCGGGCCAGGGGATATAGCAATCAGCCCCAGCATTTT
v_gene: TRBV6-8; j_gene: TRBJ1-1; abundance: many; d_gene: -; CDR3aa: CATYQETTGTLNTEAFF; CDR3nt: TGTGCCACCTATCAAGAAACAACCGGGACATTGAACACTGAAGCTTTCTTT
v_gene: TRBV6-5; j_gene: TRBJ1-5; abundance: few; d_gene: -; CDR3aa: CASSYWEPYSNQPQHF; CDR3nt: TGTGCCAGCAGTTATTGGGAGCCCTATAGCAATCAGCCCCAGCATTTT
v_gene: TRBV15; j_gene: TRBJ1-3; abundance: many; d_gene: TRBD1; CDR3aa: CATSRDRARGSGNTIYF; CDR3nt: TGTGCCACCAGCAGGGACAGGGCCCGCGGCTCTGGAAACACCATATATTTT
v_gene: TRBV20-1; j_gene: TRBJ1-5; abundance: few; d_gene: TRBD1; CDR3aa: CSARREGANSNQPQHF; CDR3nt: TGCAGTGCTAGAAGGGAGGGGGCGAATAGCAATCAGCCCCAGCATTTT
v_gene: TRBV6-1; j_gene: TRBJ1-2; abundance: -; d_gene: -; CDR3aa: CASSEGGLSIYGYTF; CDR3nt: TGTGCCAGCAGTGAAGGCGGACTGAGCATTTATGGCTACACCTTC
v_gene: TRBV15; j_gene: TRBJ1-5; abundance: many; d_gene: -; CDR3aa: CATSRDIGSNQPQHF; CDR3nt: TGTGCCACCAGCAGAGATATCGGGAGCAATCAGCCCCAGCATTTT
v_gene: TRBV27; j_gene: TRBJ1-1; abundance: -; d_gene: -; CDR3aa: CASSLQNKNTEAFF; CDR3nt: TGTGCCAGCAGTTTACAGAATAAAAACACTGAAGCTTTCTTT
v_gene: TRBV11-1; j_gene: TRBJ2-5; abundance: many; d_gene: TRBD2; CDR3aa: CASSLSGGAEKTQYF; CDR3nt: TGTGCCAGCAGCTTAAGCGGGGGGGCCGAAAAGACCCAGTACTTC
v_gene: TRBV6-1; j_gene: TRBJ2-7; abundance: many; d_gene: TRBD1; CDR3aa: CASSEPGQDYYEQYF; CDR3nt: TGTGCCAGCAGTGAACCGGGACAGGATTACTACGAGCAGTACTTC
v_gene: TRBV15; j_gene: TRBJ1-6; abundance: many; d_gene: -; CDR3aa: CATSTREGSPLHF; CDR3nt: TGTGCCACCAGCACCAGAGAAGGTTCACCCCTCCACTTT
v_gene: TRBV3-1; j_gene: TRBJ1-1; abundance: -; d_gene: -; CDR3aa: CASSQGLGAEAFF; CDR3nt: TGTGCCAGCAGCCAAGGTCTTGGGGCTGAAGCTTTCTTT
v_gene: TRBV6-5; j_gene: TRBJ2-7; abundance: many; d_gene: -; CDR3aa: CASNYAYEQYF; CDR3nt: TGTGCCAGCAATTACGCCTACGAGCAGTACTTC
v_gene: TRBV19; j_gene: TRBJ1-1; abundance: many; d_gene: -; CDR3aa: CASSRGTSHDTEAFF; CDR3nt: TGTGCCAGTAGTCGGGGGACTAGTCACGACACTGAAGCTTTCTTT
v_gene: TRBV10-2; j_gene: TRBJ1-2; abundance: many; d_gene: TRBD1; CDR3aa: CASSGQGVRYTF; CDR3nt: TGCGCCAGCAGCGGACAGGGGGTCCGCTACACCTTC
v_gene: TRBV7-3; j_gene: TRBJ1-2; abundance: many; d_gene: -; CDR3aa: CASSPEGALGGYTF; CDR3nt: TGTGCCAGCAGCCCAGAAGGGGCTTTAGGTGGCTACACCTTC
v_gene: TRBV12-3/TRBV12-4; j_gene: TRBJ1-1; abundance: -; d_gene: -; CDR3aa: CASSLLDSNTEAFF; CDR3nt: TGTGCCAGCAGTTTACTCGACAGTAACACTGAAGCTTTCTTT
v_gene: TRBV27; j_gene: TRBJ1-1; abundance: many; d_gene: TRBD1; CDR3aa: CASSLPDRDFTEAFF; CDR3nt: TGTGCCAGCAGTTTACCCGACAGGGATTTCACTGAAGCTTTCTTT
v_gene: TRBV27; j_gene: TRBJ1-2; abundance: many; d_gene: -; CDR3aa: CASSRQRANYGYTF; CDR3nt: TGTGCCAGCAGCCGACAGCGAGCTAACTATGGCTACACCTTC
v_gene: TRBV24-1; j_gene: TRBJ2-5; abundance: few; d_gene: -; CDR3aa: CATSDPRLPSRETQYF; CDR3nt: TGTGCCACCAGTGATCCCAGGCTCCCAAGTAGAGAGACCCAGTACTTC
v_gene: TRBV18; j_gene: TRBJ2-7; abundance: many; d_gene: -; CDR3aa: CASSQLGDYEQYF; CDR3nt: TGTGCCAGCTCACAACTAGGGGACTACGAGCAGTACTTC
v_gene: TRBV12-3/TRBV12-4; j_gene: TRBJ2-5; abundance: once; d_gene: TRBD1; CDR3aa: CASAGDRGETQYF; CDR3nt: TGTGCCAGCGCCGGGGACAGAGGAGAGACCCAGTACTTC
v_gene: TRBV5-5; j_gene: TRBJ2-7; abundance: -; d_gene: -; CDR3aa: CASSLSVPLYEQYF; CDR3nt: TGTGCCAGCAGCTTGTCAGTGCCATTATACGAGCAGTACTTC
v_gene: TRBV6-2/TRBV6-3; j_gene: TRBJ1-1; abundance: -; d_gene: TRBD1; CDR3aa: CASSYAPSRQGAGNTEAFF; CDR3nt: TGTGCCAGCAGTTACGCTCCTTCAAGACAGGGGGCAGGGAACACTGAAGCTTTCTTT
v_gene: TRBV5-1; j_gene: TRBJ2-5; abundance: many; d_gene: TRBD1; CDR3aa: CASSLGQGDQETQYF; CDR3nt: TGCGCCAGCAGCTTGGGACAGGGGGACCAAGAGACCCAGTACTTC
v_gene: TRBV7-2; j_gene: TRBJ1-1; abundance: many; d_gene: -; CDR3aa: CASSLAEGFQAFF; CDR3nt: TGTGCCAGCAGCTTAGCAGAGGGGTTCCAAGCTTTCTTT
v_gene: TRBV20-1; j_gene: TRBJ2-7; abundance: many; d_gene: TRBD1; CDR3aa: CSAREGQGSTYEQYF; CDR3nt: TGCAGTGCTAGAGAGGGACAGGGGTCTACCTACGAGCAGTACTTC
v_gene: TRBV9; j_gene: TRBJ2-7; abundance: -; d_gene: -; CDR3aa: CASSVAPGVASGGEQYF; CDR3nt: TGTGCCAGCAGCGTAGCTCCGGGGGTGGCTTCTGGGGGCGAGCAGTACTTC
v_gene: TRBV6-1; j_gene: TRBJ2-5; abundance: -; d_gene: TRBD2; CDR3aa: CASSEALAGTETQYF; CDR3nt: TGCGCCAGCAGTGAAGCACTAGCGGGAACGGAGACCCAGTACTTC
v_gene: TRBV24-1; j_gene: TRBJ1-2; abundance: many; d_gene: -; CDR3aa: CATSDLSQAGYTF; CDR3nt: TGTGCCACCAGTGATTTGTCGCAGGCGGGCTACACCTTC
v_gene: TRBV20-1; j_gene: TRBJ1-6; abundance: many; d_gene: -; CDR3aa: CSAKGSSYNSPLHF; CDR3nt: TGCAGTGCTAAGGGGAGCTCCTATAATTCACCCCTCCACTTT
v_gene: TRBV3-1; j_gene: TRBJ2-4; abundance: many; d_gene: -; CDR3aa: CASSTQGLGYQNIQYF; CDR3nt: TGTGCCAGCAGTACTCAGGGGCTGGGGTACCAAAACATTCAGTACTTC
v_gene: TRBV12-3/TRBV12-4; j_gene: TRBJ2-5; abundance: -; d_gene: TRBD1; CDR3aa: CASSSDRGRSETQYF; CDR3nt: TGTGCCAGCAGTTCGGACAGGGGGCGAAGTGAGACCCAGTACTTC
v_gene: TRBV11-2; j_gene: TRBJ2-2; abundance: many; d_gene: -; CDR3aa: CASSLGQLESFYTGELFF; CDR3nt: TGTGCCAGCAGCTTAGGCCAGCTTGAATCCTTTTACACCGGGGAGCTGTTTTTT
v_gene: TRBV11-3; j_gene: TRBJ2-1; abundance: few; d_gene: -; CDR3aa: CASSPGTSSSYNEQFF; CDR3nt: TGTGCCAGCAGCCCCGGGACTTCTTCGTCCTACAATGAGCAGTTCTTC
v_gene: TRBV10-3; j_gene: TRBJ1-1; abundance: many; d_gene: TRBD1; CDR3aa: CATRQGPMNTEAFF; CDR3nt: TGTGCCACCCGACAGGGCCCCATGAACACTGAAGCTTTCTTT
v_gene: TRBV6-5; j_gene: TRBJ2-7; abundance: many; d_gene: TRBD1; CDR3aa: CASSYSTLLKGQGNEQYF; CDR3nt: TGTGCCAGCAGTTACTCGACTTTATTAAAGGGACAGGGGAACGAGCAGTACTTC
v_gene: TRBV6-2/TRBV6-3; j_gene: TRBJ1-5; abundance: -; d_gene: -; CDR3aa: CASSLGGPYNQPQHF; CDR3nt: TGTGCCAGCAGTTTAGGGGGGCCCTACAATCAGCCCCAGCATTTT
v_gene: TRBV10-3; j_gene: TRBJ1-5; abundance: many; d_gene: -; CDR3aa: CAISDPWDSNQPQHF; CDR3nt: TGTGCCATCAGTGACCCCTGGGATAGCAATCAGCCCCAGCATTTT
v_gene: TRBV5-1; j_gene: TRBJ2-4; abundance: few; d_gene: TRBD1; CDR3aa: CASSLGQGGAKNIQYF; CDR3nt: TGCGCCAGCAGCCTCGGACAGGGGGGAGCCAAAAACATTCAGTACTTC
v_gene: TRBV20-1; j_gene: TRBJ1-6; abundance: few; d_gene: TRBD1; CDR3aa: CSARDAQGAGSYNSPLHF; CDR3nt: TGCAGTGCTAGAGATGCCCAGGGGGCAGGCTCCTATAATTCACCCCTCCACTTT
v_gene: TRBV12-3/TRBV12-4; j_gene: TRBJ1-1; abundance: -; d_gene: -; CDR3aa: CASRSSGTKVPRTFGAFF; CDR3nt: TGTGCCAGCAGATCCTCCGGGACAAAGGTCCCCCGGACCTTTGGAGCTTTCTTT
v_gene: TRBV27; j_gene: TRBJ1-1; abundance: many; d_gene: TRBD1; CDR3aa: CASRQWDSNTEAFF; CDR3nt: TGTGCCAGCAGGCAATGGGACAGTAACACTGAAGCTTTCTTT
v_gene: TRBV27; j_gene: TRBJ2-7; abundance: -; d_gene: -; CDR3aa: CASSLSRFSSYEQYF; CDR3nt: TGTGCCAGCAGTTTATCAAGGTTTAGCTCCTACGAGCAGTACTTC
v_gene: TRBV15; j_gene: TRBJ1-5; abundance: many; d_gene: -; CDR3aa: CATRGQHGNQPQHF; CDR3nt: TGTGCCACCCGGGGACAACATGGCAATCAGCCCCAGCATTTT
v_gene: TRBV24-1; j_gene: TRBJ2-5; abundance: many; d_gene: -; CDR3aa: CATSLTGTQYF; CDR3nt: TGTGCCACCAGCTTAACAGGGACCCAGTACTTC
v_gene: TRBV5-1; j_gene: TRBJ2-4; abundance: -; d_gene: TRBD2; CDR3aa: CASSRVSGVQAKNIQYF; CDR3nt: TGCGCCAGCAGCCGGGTTAGCGGGGTGCAAGCCAAAAACATTCAGTACTTC
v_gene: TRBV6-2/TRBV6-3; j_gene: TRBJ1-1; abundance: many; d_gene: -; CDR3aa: CASSYRQVGFF; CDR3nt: TGTGCCAGCAGTTATCGGCAGGTGGGTTTCTTT